This entry describes one TCR beta chain. No cognate antigen has been identified for it. No much larger clone is present one base from it, and per-base qualities are unavailable. The sample comes from a study of cytomegalovirus exposure and HLA in healthy donors (dated by TCRdb to between 2016 and 2019). Looking at the study overall: In an earlier analysis of roughly 500 of the donors, 276 Gb of sequence data and 90 million to 130 million unique TCR beta sequences from about 190 million T cells were reported. The genetic ancestry cluster associated with self-reported Caucasian donors included about four fifths of the roughly 380 genotyped donors. Across some 400 genotyped donors of the cohort, an average of roughly 250,000 unique TCR beta nucleotide sequences per donor were sequenced, and roughly 20% of those sequences were non-productive. The study was designed to test whether signatures of past pathogen exposure could be identified by cataloging public T cell receptors. The study profiled the T cell repertoires of some 610 subjects by immunosequencing and related them to cytomegalovirus serostatus. Genome-wide SNP genotypes for about 60% of the roughly 670 donors were used in a later genetic analysis, which treated that subset as a discovery cohort. The number of typed donors differed by locus: roughly 629-630 for A, B, C, DRB1 and DQB1; approximately 530 for DQA1; 606 for DPA1; and 400 to 480 for DPB1. Rather than using new phenotypic data, the later analysis identified candidate immune exposures from TCR beta sequences and from how often those sequences occurred across donors. HLA typing covered class I and class II loci at four-digit resolution. In addition to the first cohort of roughly 700 subjects, a separate validation cohort of approximately 130 different subjects was used. Donor age, sex, ethnicity and CMV serostatus were compiled alongside the repertoire data. In a later analysis, previously published TCR beta repertoires from 550 to 750 donors were re-analyzed and high-resolution HLA genotyping was added so that TCR occurrence patterns could be studied. The study combined high-throughput TCR immunosequencing, statistical association of individual TCRs with disease status, and machine learning to predict cytomegalovirus infection status. To decide whether each TCR beta V gene segment behaved as functional or pseudogenic, an earlier analysis of approximately 600 of the donors relied on high-throughput TCR beta sequencing. All discovery cohort repertoires had been generated on a single sequencing platform. Because of strong linkage in the cohort, roughly five DR-DQ haplotypes were treated as single units for association and clustering. An early release that covered some 630 HLA-typed donors contained around 330 gigabases of sequencing data and 75 million to 100 million unique TCR sequences. Results and caveats for the whole study, not just this receptor: In a later analysis, most CMV-associated TCR beta chains were found to appear HLA-restricted, with HLA associations seemingly driven largely by CMV exposure. A later analysis found that HLA-associated TCR beta chains were more clonally expanded and had lower generation probabilities than equally common non-associated chains. A later genetic analysis reported fewer N-insertions in productive TCRs among donors in an Asian-associated ancestry cluster than the roughly 700-donor mean. Because some donors lacked HLA typing at each locus, the association tests relied only on the typed subset. In a later analysis, the rate of TCR association differed among HLA loci, with DRB1 alleles having the most associated TCRs and HLA-C alleles having the fewest. A cluster of highly shared sequence variants was judged likely to be a technical artifact of the sequencing pipeline. When HLA alleles, especially DR and DQ, strongly co-occurred, TCR associations were difficult to assign to individual alleles. In a later analysis, about 17,000 TCR beta sequences were associated with specific HLA alleles at a false discovery rate of 0.05. Only TCR beta chains were sequenced in this cohort, and the absence of alpha or paired-chain data limited detectable features. Roughly 17 rarely observed V segments, including chromosome 9 orphons, were excluded from the earlier analysis of several hundred of the donors because counts were too low. An association between a missense DCLRE1C variant and V-gene and J-gene trimming of TCR beta chains was found in a later genetic analysis and replicated in an independent cohort. The only immune exposure information available for the cohort was CMV serostatus. It was suggested by the authors that the approach could potentially be generalized to other disease states and immunological phenotypes. Some IMGT-functional V segments, including TRBV6-2 and TRBV6-3, could not be distinguished by the 87-base-pair reads and were therefore excluded. Roughly uniform sequencing depth across donors was assumed in presence/absence analyses, although this assumption may not hold. According to a later analysis, parvovirus B19, influenza, CMV and Epstein-Barr virus appeared linked to several top co-occurrence clusters. A further reported finding was that TCR beta sequences accurately predicted the HLA-A and HLA-B alleles for most subjects in the first cohort. Linkage disequilibrium might explain the correlated functional status among segregating V segments, but an unknown experimental factor could not be excluded. Broadly in line with IMGT annotations, most TCR beta V segments showed up in productive rearrangements about 90% or about 30% of the time in an earlier analysis of around 600 of the donors. Cytomegalovirus status was reported to be diagnosed by the classifier with high specificity and sensitivity in both the original and validation cohorts. In vitro tests confirmed that a few of the cytomegalovirus-associated TCR beta chains recognize cytomegalovirus antigens. Most TCR sequences were observed very rarely across donors, whereas some public TCRs were present in many individuals. In the study, about 150 TCR beta chains were listed as associated with cytomegalovirus.

The cohort consisted of some 730 healthy bone marrow donors. At the time of sampling, every cohort member was nominally healthy, though immune exposures that went unrecorded were likely present. The donor tested CMV seronegative and was one of the 352 seronegative cohort members. Every donor gave a peripheral blood sample, and the peripheral blood mononuclear cells from that sample were used for TCR beta sequencing. Genomic DNA was extracted from the blood cell samples with the Qiagen DNeasy Blood Extraction Kit. According to the germline V gene, CDR1 reads MNHEY and CDR2 reads SVGAGI. V and J are trimmed by 4 bases and 2 bases, and the gene matches miss 1 base of the junction. Inclusive of the bounding cysteine and phenylalanine, the CDR3 is 15 residues long. Only the CDR3 DNA is retained, 45 bases long and in frame from the first base. The library was built by means of the immunoSEQ multiplex PCR assay. A mixture of 60 forward primers for TCR Vbeta segments and 13 reverse primers for TCR Jbeta segments was used in the multiplex PCR. The CDR3 region of rearranged TCR beta genes was amplified from genomic DNA with a multiplex PCR assay. The amplified TCR beta libraries were sequenced on the Illumina HiSeq System as 87-base-pair reads. Turning to the authors' computational methods: Across the 600 to 700 repertoires, a later analysis counted tens of millions of unique TCR beta chains, some 11 million of which were shared by at least two donors. Raw reads were error-corrected and collapsed into unique sequences by a nearest-neighbor algorithm in which closely related sequences were merged to remove PCR and sequencing errors. Alignment of CDR3 sequences to IMGT reference sequences was used to assign V, D and J gene segments. For a sequence to be retained, a match of at least six nucleotides to both a V gene segment and a J gene segment was required. Rearrangements were classified as productive when the CDR3 lacked stop codons and remained in frame with V and J, and all other rearrangements were classified as non-productive. Following IMGT convention, CDR3 was defined as the stretch from the second conserved V-encoded cysteine to the conserved J-encoded phenylalanine. Sequences without an unambiguous match to a single V gene segment were excluded from the earlier analysis of several hundred of the donors. An earlier analysis of about 590 of the donors classified V segments as functional when productive rearrangements were above 56.7% and as segregating when the standard deviation between donors was above 5%. To diagnose cytomegalovirus status from the catalog of TCR beta chain sequences, a statistical classification framework was built. In a later analysis, TCR nucleotide sequences were compared against IMGT/GENE-DB human TR gene sequences so that V and J genes could be assigned. In a later analysis, CDR3 sequences and most-parsimonious VDJ recombination scenarios were assigned using the TCRdist pipeline. A later analysis defined each TCR beta chain by its CDR3 amino acid sequence plus V-gene family, and excluded reads lacking a unique V-gene family. As a way to deal with suspected cross-contamination and a sequencing artifact, a later analysis dropped nearly 600 nucleotide sequences that were highly shared and had low generation probability. A later analysis calculated a clonal expansion index for each public chain from normalized within-repertoire ranks of inferred template counts. Generation probabilities in a later analysis came from a VDJ recombination model fitted to out-of-frame rearrangements, and those results were checked against IGoR. A later analysis scored TCR-TCR, TCR-HLA and TCR-CMV co-occurrence with hypergeometric tests, applying a repertoire-size bias correction to TCR pairs. To estimate false discovery rates, a later analysis permuted the HLA or CMV assignments 20 times. In a later analysis, co-occurring TCRs were grouped using DBSCAN, and TCRdist sequence similarity was added for clustering within HLA-allele-positive subsets. Repertoires with fewer than 30,000 or more than 120,000 public chains were left out of co-occurrence clustering, as were about five repertoires with anomalous nucleotide sharing. TCRdb limited this immuneACCESS table to in-frame rearrangements with V and J called. A share of clones is missing; checked studies link under half to unresolved V genes, and the rest is unexplained. The V and J calls and clone size are taken from that table; D and trimming were inferred from the DNA. Here the sample has 150,000 to 200,000 clones; around 79% occur a single time. About 1.6% of the sample is held by the ten biggest clonotypes.

The sequence links TRBV6-5 to TRBJ2-6, and TRBD1 aligns with 8 junction nucleotides. Sequencing was done on a sample of PBMCs. This clonotype originated in a woman aged 50 to 65 in good health and CMV-seronegative. The DNA sequence reads TGTGCCAGCAGTTCGGACAGGGCTGGGGCCAACGTCCTGACTTTC. It codes for CASSSDRAGANVLTF.